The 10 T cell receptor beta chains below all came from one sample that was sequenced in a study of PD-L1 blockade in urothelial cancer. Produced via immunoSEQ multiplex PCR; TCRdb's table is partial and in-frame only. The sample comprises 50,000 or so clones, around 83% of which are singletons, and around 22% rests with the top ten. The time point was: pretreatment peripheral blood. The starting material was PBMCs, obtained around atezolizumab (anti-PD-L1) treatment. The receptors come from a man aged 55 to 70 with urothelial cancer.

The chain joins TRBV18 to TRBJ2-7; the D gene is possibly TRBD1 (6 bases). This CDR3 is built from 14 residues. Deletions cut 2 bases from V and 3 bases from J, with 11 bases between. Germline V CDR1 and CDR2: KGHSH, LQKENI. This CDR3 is CASSPTQGNYEQYF. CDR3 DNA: TGTGCCAGCTCACCAACACAGGGCAACTACGAGCAGTACTTC.

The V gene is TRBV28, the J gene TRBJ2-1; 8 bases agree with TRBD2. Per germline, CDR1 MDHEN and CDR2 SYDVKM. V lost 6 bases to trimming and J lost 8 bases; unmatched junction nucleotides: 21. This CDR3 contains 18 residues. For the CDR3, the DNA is TGTGCCAGCAGCTTTACGGCGGCAGCGGGAGCCCGGGAGCATGAGCAGTTCTTC. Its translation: CASSFTAAAGAREHEQFF.

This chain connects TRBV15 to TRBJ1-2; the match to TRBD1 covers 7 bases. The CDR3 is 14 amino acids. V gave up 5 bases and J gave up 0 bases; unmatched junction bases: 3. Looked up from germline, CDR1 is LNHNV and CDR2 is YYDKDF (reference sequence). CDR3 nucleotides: TGTGCCACCAGCGCGACAGGGACTAACTATGGCTACACCTTC. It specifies CATSATGTNYGYTF.

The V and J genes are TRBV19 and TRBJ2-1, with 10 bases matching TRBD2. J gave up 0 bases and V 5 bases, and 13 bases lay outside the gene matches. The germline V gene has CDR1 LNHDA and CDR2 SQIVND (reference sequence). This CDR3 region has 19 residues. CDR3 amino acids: CASSPRASGRPHSYNEQFF. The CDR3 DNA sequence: TGTGCCAGTAGTCCCCGGGCTAGCGGGAGACCGCACTCCTACAATGAGCAGTTCTTC.

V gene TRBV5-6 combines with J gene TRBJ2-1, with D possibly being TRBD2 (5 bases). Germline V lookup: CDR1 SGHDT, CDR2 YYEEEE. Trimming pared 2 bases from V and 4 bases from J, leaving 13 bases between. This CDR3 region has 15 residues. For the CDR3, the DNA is TGTGCCAGCAGCTTAGCAGGAGGCGAATACAATGAGCAGTTCTTC. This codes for CASSLAGGEYNEQFF. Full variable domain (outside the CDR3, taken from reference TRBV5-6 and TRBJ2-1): DAGVTQSPTHLIKTRGQQVTLRCSPKSGHDTVSWYQQALGQGPQFIFQYYEEEERQRGNFPDRFSGHQFPNYSSELNVNALLLGDSALYLCASSLAGGEYNEQFFGPGTRLTVL.

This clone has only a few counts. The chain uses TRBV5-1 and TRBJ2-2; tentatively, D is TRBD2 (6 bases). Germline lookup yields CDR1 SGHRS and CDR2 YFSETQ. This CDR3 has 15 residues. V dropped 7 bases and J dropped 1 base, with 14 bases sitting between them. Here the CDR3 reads CASRPLGGNTGELFF. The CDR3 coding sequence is TGCGCCAGCCGTCCCCTCGGGGGGAACACCGGGGAGCTGTTTTTT.

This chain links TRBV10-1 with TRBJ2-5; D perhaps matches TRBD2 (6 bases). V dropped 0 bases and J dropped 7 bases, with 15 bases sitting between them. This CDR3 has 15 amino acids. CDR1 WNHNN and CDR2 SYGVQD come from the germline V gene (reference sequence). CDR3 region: CASSESRGGTGTQYF. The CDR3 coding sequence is TGCGCCAGCAGTGAGTCGCGTGGGGGGACGGGGACCCAGTACTTC.

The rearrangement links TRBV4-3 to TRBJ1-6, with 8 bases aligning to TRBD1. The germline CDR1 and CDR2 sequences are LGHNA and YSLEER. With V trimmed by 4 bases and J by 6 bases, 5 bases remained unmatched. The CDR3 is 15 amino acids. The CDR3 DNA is TGCGCCAGCAGCCTTTCGACAGGGGTTAATTCACCCCTCCACTTT. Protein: CASSLSTGVNSPLHF.

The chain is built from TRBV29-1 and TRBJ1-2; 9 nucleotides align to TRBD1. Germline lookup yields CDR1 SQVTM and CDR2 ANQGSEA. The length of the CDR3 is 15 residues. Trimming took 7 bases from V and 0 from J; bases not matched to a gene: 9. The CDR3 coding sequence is TGCAGCGCGGGAGGACAGGGGACCCCTAACTATGGCTACACCTTC. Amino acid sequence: CSAGGQGTPNYGYTF.

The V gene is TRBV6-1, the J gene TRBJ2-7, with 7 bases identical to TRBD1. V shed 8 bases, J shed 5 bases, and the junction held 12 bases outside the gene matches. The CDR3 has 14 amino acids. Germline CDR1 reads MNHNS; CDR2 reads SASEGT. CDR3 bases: TGTGCCAGCGGGCGACAGGGATTGTTCGACGAGCAGTACTTC. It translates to CASGRQGLFDEQYF.